This T cell receptor (beta chain) was observed in a study of CD4+ T cells in melanoma. Whole-study results and caveats: In melanoma, neoantigen-specific CD4+ T cells reportedly differed in differentiation state. A reported correlation linked neoantigen-specific CD4+ T cells to CD8+, macrophage and B cell function.

Clones were sequenced by immunoSEQ multiplex PCR, and TCRdb holds only the in-frame ones, with some missing. The sample yields 20,000 to 25,000 clones, around 78% seen once. The CDR3 is 14 amino acids. The germline CDR1 and CDR2 sequences are SGHRS and YFSETQ. Between the trimmed V and J ends, which lost 4 bases and 1 base, there was a span of 11 bases. In regard to this clone: Its specificity is not known.

The TCR sequence derives from a human donor with melanoma. V gene TRBV5-1 combines with J gene TRBJ1-1; the D gene is possibly TRBD1 (6 bases). The CDR3 nucleotides are TGCGCCAGCAGCCGGGACAACAAGAACACTGAAGCTTTCTTT. Its translation: CASSRDNKNTEAFF.